The clone carrying this T cell receptor (beta chain) showed up just once. The data belong to a study of cytomegalovirus exposure and HLA in healthy donors. Study-wide context: Genetic ancestry analysis placed 81% of the 398 donors that were genotyped in the Caucasian-associated cluster.

13 Jbeta primers and 60 Vbeta primers were used for the PCR. TCRdb keeps only in-frame clones here, not all; method: immunoSEQ multiplex PCR. Of about 200,000 clones in the sample, roughly 80% were seen once. V shed 3 bases, J shed 3 bases, and the junction held 5 bases outside the gene matches. Germline CDR1 is GTSNPN and CDR2 is SVGIG (reference sequence). CDR3 length: 13 amino acids. The specimen sequenced was PBMCs. The TCR was taken from a man aged 45 to 65 in good health and CMV-seronegative. The chain uses TRBV30 and TRBJ2-7, with 7 bases that match TRBD1. CDR3 sequence (DNA): TGTGCCTGGAGAGGAACAGGGGTCTACGAGCAGTACTTC. This translates into CAWRGTGVYEQYF.